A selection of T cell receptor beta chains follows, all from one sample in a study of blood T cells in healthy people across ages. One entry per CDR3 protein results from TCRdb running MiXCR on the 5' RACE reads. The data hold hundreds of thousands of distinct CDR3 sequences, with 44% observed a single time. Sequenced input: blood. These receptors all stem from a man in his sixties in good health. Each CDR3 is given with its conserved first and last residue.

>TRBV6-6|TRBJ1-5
CASLLAENQPQHF
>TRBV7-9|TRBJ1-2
CASSPRYGYTF
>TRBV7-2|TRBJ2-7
CASSLDWGLSEQYF
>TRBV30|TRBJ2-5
CAWSAGLVDFQETQYF
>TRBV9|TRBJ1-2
CASSVVAGATGYTF
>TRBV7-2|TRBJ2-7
CASSLGDRDNEQYF
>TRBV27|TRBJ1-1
CASSFREGDEAFF
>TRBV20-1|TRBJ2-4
CSAEEVKNIQYF
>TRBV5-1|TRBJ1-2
CASSPGGGVYGYTF
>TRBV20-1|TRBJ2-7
CSASIQRATYEQYF
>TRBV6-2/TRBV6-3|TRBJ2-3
CATDREDTQYF
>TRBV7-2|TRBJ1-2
CASSLEALNYGYTF